These T cell receptor beta chains were read from a single sample in a study of blood T cells in healthy people across ages. Each CDR3 protein is one row after TCRdb ran MiXCR on the 5' RACE reads. Here the sample spans some 710,000 distinct CDR3 sequences, about half being singletons. Sequenced input: blood. Source of these receptors: a man older than 75 in good health. CDR3s include the opening cysteine and the closing phenylalanine or tryptophan. A D gene is named only where the DNA matches it firmly. Part of the rows lack a size; the others show once, few, many or a class for expanded clones.

abundance	v_gene	j_gene	d_gene	CDR3nt	CDR3aa
NA	TRBV7-2	TRBJ2-7	NA	TGTGCCAGCAGCAGGGAGAGGGGGTACGAGCAGTACTTC	CASSRERGYEQYF
many	TRBV20-1	TRBJ2-1	TRBD2	TGCAGTGCTATCCCGACTAGCGAGAGAATCTACAATGAGCAGTTCTTC	CSAIPTSERIYNEQFF
once	TRBV20-1	TRBJ1-4	NA	TGCAGTGCTAGAGATCCGCAGTCGTATGAAAAACTGTTTTTT	CSARDPQSYEKLFF
NA	TRBV10-1	TRBJ2-5	TRBD2	TGCGCCAGCAGACAACTAGCGGCTCAAGAGACCCAGTACTTC	CASRQLAAQETQYF
few	TRBV12-3/TRBV12-4	TRBJ1-2	NA	TGTGCCAGCAGTCTTGGTTCGACGTGGGGTTTCTACACCTTC	CASSLGSTWGFYTF
NA	TRBV29-1	TRBJ2-7	TRBD2	TGCAGCGCCACCCGGGGGGCCTACGAGCAGTACTTC	CSATRGAYEQYF
few	TRBV12-3/TRBV12-4	TRBJ2-5	TRBD1	TGTGCCAGCAGCTTGACAGGGAGCTCCTACAATGAGCAGTACTTC	CASSLTGSSYNEQYF
few	TRBV3-1	TRBJ1-1	TRBD1	TGTGCCAGCAGCCGGGGACAGGGGTTTGGAGCTTTCTTT	CASSRGQGFGAFF
NA	TRBV7-2	TRBJ2-7	TRBD2	TGTGTCAGCAGCTTAGGGAGGGGGACTAGCGATGGCTACAATGAGCAGTACTTC	CVSSLGRGTSDGYNEQYF
NA	TRBV6-1	TRBJ2-4	TRBD1	TGTGCCAGCAGCCCCGACAGGGTTCGGAACATTCAGTACTTC	CASSPDRVRNIQYF
many	TRBV5-1	TRBJ2-6	TRBD1	TGCGCCAGCAGCTTCTCGACAGGGGGCTCTGGGGCCAACGTCCTGACTTTC	CASSFSTGGSGANVLTF
NA	TRBV12-3/TRBV12-4	TRBJ1-4	TRBD1	TGTGCCAGCAGTCCCCGGGACAGCTATGAAAAACTGTTTTTT	CASSPRDSYEKLFF
NA	TRBV7-2	TRBJ2-3	NA	TGTGCCAGCAGCCGAGGGGGATCGGGGTTCACAGATACGCAGTATTTT	CASSRGGSGFTDTQYF
NA	TRBV10-3	TRBJ2-1	TRBD2	TGTGCCATCAGTGCCGGGACTAGCGGGGTCGGGGCCTCCAATGAGCAGTTCTTC	CAISAGTSGVGASNEQFF
few	TRBV12-3/TRBV12-4	TRBJ2-7	NA	TGTGCCAGCAGTTTAGAAGTCGTCTACGAGCAGTACTTC	CASSLEVVYEQYF
NA	TRBV7-3	TRBJ2-1	NA	TGTGCCAGCAGCTTATCTACTAGGGGAAATGAGCAGTTCTTC	CASSLSTRGNEQFF
NA	TRBV27	TRBJ1-5	NA	TGTGCCACTTCTAAAGACAGCAGGGCCTACAATCAGCCCCAGCATTTT	CATSKDSRAYNQPQHF
NA	TRBV12-3/TRBV12-4	TRBJ2-3	TRBD2	TGTGCCAGCACATTGGGGGGGGACACAGATACGCAGTATTTT	CASTLGGDTDTQYF
NA	TRBV7-9	TRBJ1-1	NA	TGTGCCAGCAGCTTCCGGTGGACCGATGGGAACACTGAAGCTTTCTTT	CASSFRWTDGNTEAFF
many	TRBV20-1	TRBJ2-5	NA	TGCAGTGCTACTTCCGTTAGGGAGGAGCAGTACTTC	CSATSVREEQYF
NA	TRBV24-1	TRBJ2-1	TRBD2	TGTGCCACCAGTGACCGTATTATGACTAGCGGGAGCACCTACAATGAGCAGTTCTTC	CATSDRIMTSGSTYNEQFF
NA	TRBV4-3	TRBJ1-6	NA	TGCGCCAGCAGCCATGTGTCCGGGGGGACGAATTCACCCCTCCACTTT	CASSHVSGGTNSPLHF
few	TRBV5-1	TRBJ2-3	TRBD2	TGCGCCAGCAGCTTGGCTGGCGGGAGGGATGATACGCAGTATTTT	CASSLAGGRDDTQYF
once	TRBV21-1	TRBJ1-6	NA	TGTGCCAGCAGCAAAGCGGAGTACTATAATTCACCCCTCCACTTT	CASSKAEYYNSPLHF
NA	TRBV7-9	TRBJ2-3	TRBD2	TGTGCCAGCAGCTTTGGGACTAGCCAGAGCACAGATACGCAGTATTTT	CASSFGTSQSTDTQYF
NA	TRBV15	TRBJ2-1	NA	TGTGCCACCAGCGGAGGCCGGACCTATGAGCAGTTCTTC	CATSGGRTYEQFF
many	TRBV7-2	TRBJ2-1	NA	TGTGCCAGCAGCTATAATACTGGAGGGAATGAGCAGTTCTTC	CASSYNTGGNEQFF
NA	TRBV5-1	TRBJ2-1	NA	TGCGCCAGCAGCTTGGCGGCGGTGAGCTCCTACAATGAGCAGTTCTTC	CASSLAAVSSYNEQFF
NA	TRBV18	TRBJ2-7	NA	TGTGCCAGCTCACCCCGACAGATTCCCTACGAGCAGTACTTC	CASSPRQIPYEQYF
few	TRBV20-1	TRBJ2-2	NA	TGCAGTGCTAGGTCAACAAACACCGGGGAGCTGTTTTTT	CSARSTNTGELFF
few	TRBV21-1	TRBJ2-7	NA	TGTGCCAGCAGCAAAGCTCCTCACGTATACGAGCAGTACTTC	CASSKAPHVYEQYF
NA	TRBV27	TRBJ2-3	NA	TGTGCCAGCAGTTTGTCAGCGGCCCTCCCAGATACGCAGTATTTT	CASSLSAALPDTQYF
NA	TRBV2	TRBJ2-3	TRBD2	TGTGTCAGCAGTGTAAGGCTAGCGGCCACGGGAGATACGCAGTATTTT	CVSSVRLAATGDTQYF
NA	TRBV7-2	TRBJ2-1	NA	TGTGCCAGCAGCTTAGGCCCTCCCGCGGGATCCTACAATGAGCAGTTCTTC	CASSLGPPAGSYNEQFF
NA	TRBV4-3	TRBJ2-6	NA	TGCGCCAGCAGCCAAGACAGTACTGGTGGGGCCAACGTCCTGACTTTC	CASSQDSTGGANVLTF
NA	TRBV21-1	TRBJ2-5	NA	TGTGCCATACAGGATGAGCGGGAGTACGAGACCCAGTACTTC	CAIQDEREYETQYF
NA	TRBV29-1	TRBJ2-7	NA	TGCAGCGCATCTCGGCGAAGGAGCTACAATGAGCAGTACTTC	CSASRRRSYNEQYF
few	TRBV5-1	TRBJ2-1	TRBD1	TGCGCCAGCAGCTTCAGGGGGACCAATGAGCAGTTCTTC	CASSFRGTNEQFF
NA	TRBV12-3/TRBV12-4	TRBJ2-5	NA	TGTGCCAGCAGTTTATCCCTAGCTGAGACCCAGTACTTC	CASSLSLAETQYF
NA	TRBV2	TRBJ1-2	NA	TGTGCCAGCAGTGAAGAGCTACGAGGAGGCTACACCTTC	CASSEELRGGYTF
NA	TRBV5-1	TRBJ2-7	TRBD1	TGCGCCAGCAGCTTGGTGGGGACAGCCGGGACAGGGGACTACGAGCAGTACTTC	CASSLVGTAGTGDYEQYF
NA	TRBV20-1	TRBJ2-1	NA	TGCAGTGCCTGGCCAACTACGCTCTCCTACAATGAGCAGTTCTTC	CSAWPTTLSYNEQFF
few	TRBV3-1	TRBJ2-5	NA	TGTGCCAGCAGCCGAAACAGGGTCAGCGAGACCCAGTACTTC	CASSRNRVSETQYF
NA	TRBV4-1	TRBJ2-7	TRBD1	TGCGCCAGCAGCCAAGATAGATGGACAGGGGACTACTCCTACGAGCAGTACTTC	CASSQDRWTGDYSYEQYF
NA	TRBV4-2	TRBJ2-7	TRBD1	TGTGCCGGCAGCCACAAGAACAGGGGGCTCTACGAGCAGTACTTC	CAGSHKNRGLYEQYF
many	TRBV7-9	TRBJ2-7	NA	TGTGCCAGTTCCTACGTACGCCGGGCCCAAAGTCCCTACGAGCAGTACTTC	CASSYVRRAQSPYEQYF
NA	TRBV7-3	TRBJ2-5	NA	TGTGCCAGCAGCTCGGCAGGGGGGGACCAAGAGACCCAGTACTTC	CASSSAGGDQETQYF
few	TRBV7-2	TRBJ2-1	TRBD2	TGTGCCAGCAGCTTTCCTAGCGGGGGGGTACCCAGGAATGAGCAGTTCTTC	CASSFPSGGVPRNEQFF
NA	TRBV7-2	TRBJ2-3	NA	TGTGCCAGCAGATCTCGGACTACAGATACGCAGTATTTT	CASRSRTTDTQYF
once	TRBV29-1	TRBJ2-7	NA	TGCAGCGTCCGACCTCTCCCGGGGGACGAGCAGTACTTC	CSVRPLPGDEQYF
many	TRBV29-1	TRBJ2-1	TRBD2	TGCAGCGCCCCGGGACTAGCTGTTGGAAGTTTACAGTTCTTC	CSAPGLAVGSLQFF
many	TRBV28	TRBJ2-1	TRBD1	TGTGCCAGCAGTTCCCCGGGACAGGGAGACTACAATGAGCAGTTCTTC	CASSSPGQGDYNEQFF
NA	TRBV3-1	TRBJ2-7	TRBD1	TGTGCCAGCAGCCCAGCGGGACAGGGGGCGGGAGAGCAGTACTTC	CASSPAGQGAGEQYF
many	TRBV28	TRBJ1-4	NA	TGTGCCAGCAGTTTAACGGCAGGACCTAATGAAAAACTGTTTTTT	CASSLTAGPNEKLFF
NA	TRBV20-1	TRBJ2-5	NA	TGCAGTGCTAGATCGCGACGGCAAGAGACCCAGTACTTC	CSARSRRQETQYF